Listed below are T cell receptor beta chains from one sample, sequenced in a study of radiotherapy plus CTLA-4 blockade in lung cancer. Assay: immunoSEQ multiplex PCR; the TCRdb copy retains only in-frame clones and omits some. The repertoire includes approximately 48,000 clones, approximately 84% of them detected once, and 4% to 5.5% sits in the top ten. The material was peripheral blood, obtained from a patient treated with radiotherapy plus ipilimumab. The receptor set was obtained from a human donor with non-small cell lung cancer whose response to radiotherapy plus ipilimumab could not be evaluated. Each CDR3 is given with its conserved first and last residue. D genes are given only for firm matches. Not every row has a clone size; where given, it reads once, few, many or a size class.

>TRBD1|TRBJ1-3|TRBV5-6|.
CASSLFLDRGGNTIYF
TGTGCCAGCAGCTTGTTCCTGGACAGGGGTGGAAACACCATATATTTT
>.|TRBJ1-6|TRBV27|.
CASSFGGGSPLHF
TGTGCCAGCAGTTTCGGGGGGGGATCACCCCTCCACTTT
>TRBD1|TRBJ1-5|TRBV27|.
CASRNTWDSPNQPQHF
TGTGCCAGCAGAAACACCTGGGACAGCCCTAATCAGCCCCAGCATTTT
>TRBD1|TRBJ2-7|TRBV4-3|.
CASSQDLGTGDEQYF
TGCGCCAGCAGCCAAGATCTCGGGACAGGGGACGAGCAGTACTTC
>.|TRBJ2-1|TRBV29-1|.
CSVGYNEQFF
TGCAGCGTCGGCTACAATGAGCAGTTCTTC
>.|TRBJ2-3|TRBV18|.
CASSPFLGTTDTQYF
TGTGCCAGCTCACCATTCTTGGGCACGACAGATACGCAGTATTTT
>.|TRBJ1-4|TRBV25-1|.
CASSFRGGREKLFF
TGTGCCAGCAGTTTTCGGGGAGGACGGGAAAAACTGTTTTTT
>.|TRBJ1-2|TRBV6-5|.
CASSYSQPANYGYTF
TGTGCCAGCAGTTACTCGCAACCAGCGAACTATGGCTACACCTTC
>TRBD1|TRBJ2-1|TRBV11-2|few
CASSSYRGAVGEQFF
TGTGCCAGCAGCTCCTACAGGGGCGCCGTGGGGGAGCAGTTCTTC
>TRBD2|TRBJ2-2|TRBV28|.
CASSLLGGGGPGELFF
TGTGCCAGCAGTTTACTTGGCGGGGGTGGACCCGGGGAGCTGTTTTTT
>TRBD1|TRBJ2-7|TRBV14|.
CASSQFTGGPGQYF
TGTGCCAGCAGCCAATTTACAGGGGGCCCAGGGCAGTACTTC
>TRBD2|TRBJ2-3|TRBV28|.
CASSLGGAGGLVMPDTQYF
TGTGCCAGCAGTCTAGGGGGAGCGGGAGGATTGGTAATGCCAGATACGCAGTATTTT
>.|TRBJ1-2|TRBV28|.
CASSPTAGDNYGYTF
TGTGCCAGCAGCCCCACCGCAGGGGATAACTATGGCTACACCTTC
>.|TRBJ1-1|TRBV7-2|.
CASSLAFRGTEAFF
TGTGCCAGCAGCTTAGCGTTCCGGGGGACTGAAGCTTTCTTT
>TRBD1|TRBJ2-7|TRBV5-1|.
CASQIRTGGEQYF
TGCGCCAGCCAGATACGGACAGGGGGCGAGCAGTACTTC
>.|TRBJ1-1|TRBV27|.
CASSFQGNTEAFF
TGTGCCAGCAGTTTCCAGGGGAACACTGAAGCTTTCTTT
>.|TRBJ2-1|TRBV5-1|once
CASSLGTAPNEQFF
TGCGCCAGCAGCTTGGGGACAGCCCCAAATGAGCAGTTCTTC
>TRBD2|TRBJ2-3|TRBV4-3|.
CASGRLDGTSGDTDTQYF
TGCGCCAGCGGACGACTGGACGGGACTAGCGGCGACACAGATACGCAGTATTTT
>.|TRBJ1-2|TRBV7-9|.
CASSPNTIRTNYGYTF
TGTGCCAGCAGCCCCAATACGATTAGAACTAACTATGGCTACACCTTC
>TRBD1|TRBJ1-1|TRBV28|.
CASSQRGQVISRRAEAFF
TGTGCCAGCAGCCAACGAGGACAGGTTATTAGTCGGAGGGCTGAAGCTTTCTTT
>TRBD2|TRBJ2-3|TRBV27|.
CASSFVGSGRDTQYF
TGTGCCAGCAGTTTCGTTGGTAGCGGGAGGGATACGCAGTATTTT
>TRBD1|TRBJ1-6|TRBV6-6|.
CASTWGQGDNSPLHF
TGTGCCAGCACCTGGGGGCAGGGGGACAATTCACCCCTCCACTTT
>TRBD1|TRBJ1-1|TRBV28|.
CASSFSHLRRGLGNTEAFF
TGTGCCAGCAGTTTCAGCCACTTACGCAGGGGGCTAGGGAACACTGAAGCTTTCTTT
>.|TRBJ1-1|TRBV18|.
CASSPERGNTEAFF
TGTGCCAGCTCACCAGAGCGGGGGAACACTGAAGCTTTCTTT
>.|TRBJ2-7|TRBV19|.
CASSIEVGGRLPLDF
TGTGCCAGTAGTATAGAGGTGGGTGGCAGACTCCCTCTAGACTTC
>TRBD1|TRBJ2-1|TRBV4-1|.
CASSLIRDSSYNEQFF
TGCGCCAGCAGCCTGATCCGGGACAGCTCTTACAATGAGCAGTTCTTC
>TRBD2|TRBJ2-1|TRBV28|.
CASSLLSIGLAAYNEQFF
TGTGCCAGCAGTTTACTATCCATCGGACTAGCGGCCTACAATGAGCAGTTCTTC
>TRBD2|TRBJ2-1|TRBV4-3|.
CASSQDRLGLAVLFNEQFF
TGCGCCAGCAGCCAAGATCGCCTCGGACTAGCGGTTCTTTTCAATGAGCAGTTCTTC
>.|TRBJ2-3|TRBV27|.
CASSFWRTNTDTQYF
TGTGCCAGCAGTTTTTGGAGAACCAACACAGATACGCAGTATTTT
>TRBD1|TRBJ1-5|TRBV7-6|once
CASSLAGQGSSNQPQHF
TGTGCCAGCAGCTTAGCGGGACAGGGAAGTAGCAATCAGCCCCAGCATTTT
>.|TRBJ1-5|TRBV21-1|.
CASSKGIRGGNQPQHF
TGTGCCAGCAGCAAAGGAATCAGGGGAGGCAATCAGCCCCAGCATTTT
>TRBD1|TRBJ2-7|TRBV29-1|.
CSVSAPGQPYEQYF
TGCAGCGTTTCAGCACCGGGACAGCCATACGAGCAGTACTTC
>TRBD2|TRBJ2-2|TRBV7-8|.
CASSLRPSGRATGELFF
TGTGCCAGCAGCCTTAGACCTAGCGGGAGGGCCACCGGGGAGCTGTTTTTT
>TRBD1|TRBJ2-1|TRBV7-9|.
CASSLADRDFF
TGTGCCAGCAGCTTGGCGGACAGGGACTTCTTC
>.|TRBJ2-7|TRBV7-8|.
CASNLGHTYEQYF
TGTGCCAGCAACTTGGGACATACTTACGAGCAGTACTTC